The 2 T cell receptor beta chains presented below share a single source sample, sequenced in a study of blood T cell repertoires in COVID-19. The repertoire was sequenced with immunoSEQ multiplex PCR; TCRdb's copy has only in-frame clones and lacks some. The table lists more than 75,000 clones, 80% to 90% of them singletons. Sequencing was performed on peripheral blood. The receptors were gathered from a man older than 75 with active or convalescent COVID-19.

The chain is built from TRBV7-3 and TRBJ2-1, with 11 nucleotides matching TRBD2. V lost 3 bases and J lost 9; bases outside the gene matches: 10. The CDR3 length is 16 residues. The germline CDR1 and CDR2 sequences are SGHTA and FQGTGA. CDR3 in DNA: TGTGCCAGCAGCTTGAGGGGACTAGCGGCGCGGGGTGAGCAGTTCTTC. Residues: CASSLRGLAARGEQFF.

The V gene is TRBV5-6, the J gene TRBJ2-3; the match to TRBD2 covers 12 bases. The CDR3 extends over 17 amino acids. V was clipped by 4 bases and J by 5 bases; unmatched bases: 11. CDR1 SGHDT and CDR2 YYEEEE come from the germline V gene. CDR3 sequence reads: CASSEMGLAGRGDTQYF. DNA for the CDR3: TGTGCCAGCAGCGAAATGGGACTAGCGGGTCGTGGAGATACGCAGTATTTT.